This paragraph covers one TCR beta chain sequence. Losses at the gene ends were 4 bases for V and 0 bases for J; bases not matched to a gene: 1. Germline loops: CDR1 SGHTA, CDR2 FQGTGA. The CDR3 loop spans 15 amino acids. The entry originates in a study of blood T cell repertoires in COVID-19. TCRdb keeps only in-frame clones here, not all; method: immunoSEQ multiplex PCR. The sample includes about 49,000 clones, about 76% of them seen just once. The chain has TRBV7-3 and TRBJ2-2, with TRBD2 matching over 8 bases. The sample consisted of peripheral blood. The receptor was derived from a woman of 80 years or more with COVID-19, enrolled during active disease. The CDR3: CASSYSGTNTGELFF. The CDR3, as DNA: TGTGCCAGCAGCTATAGCGGGACGAACACCGGGGAGCTGTTTTTT.